Following are 24 T cell receptor beta chains from one sample sequenced in a study of blood T cell repertoires in COVID-19. Sequenced by immunoSEQ multiplex PCR; TCRdb stores in-frame clones only, minus some. Of hundreds of thousands of clones in the sample, about 87% were seen once. The sequenced sample was PBMCs or T cells enriched from blood (not recorded which). The receptor set was obtained from a woman in her forties or fifties who had recovered from COVID-19.

J is TRBJ1-3 and V is TRBV10-3; no reliable D call. The CDR3 has 14 amino acids. V gave up 2 bases and J gave up 8 bases, with 13 bases separating them. Looked up from germline, CDR1 is ENHRY and CDR2 is SYGVKD. The DNA of the CDR3 is TGTGCCATCAGTGAGAGTAATAACGCGGACACCATATATTTT. Translating gives CAISESNNADTIYF.

This sequence joins TRBV28 and TRBJ2-7; TRBD1 might be the D (5 bases). Per the germline V gene, CDR1 is MDHEN and CDR2 is SYDVKM. The CDR3 extends over 12 amino acids. Trimming removed 3 bases at V and 6 bases at J, with 9 bases between. The CDR3 DNA is TGTGCCAGCAGTTTGCCAAGGGGCGAGCAGTACTTC. Translating gives CASSLPRGEQYF.

The CDR3 sequence: CASSQETSGITYEQFF. The CDR3 DNA reads TGTGCCAGCAGCCAAGAGACTAGCGGGATAACGTATGAGCAGTTCTTC. The chain has TRBV14 and TRBJ2-1, with 11 bases identical to TRBD2. CDR3 length: 16 amino acids. Trimming cost V 0 bases and J 8 bases; bases outside gene matches: 6. CDR1 and CDR2 from the germline V gene are SGHDN and FVKESK. Drawing the rest from reference TRBV14 and TRBJ2-1, the complete variable domain is EAGVTQFPSHSVIEKGQTVTLRCDPISGHDNLYWYRRVMGKEIKFLLHFVKESKQDESGMPNNRFLAERTGGTYSTLKVQPAELEDSGVYFCASSQETSGITYEQFFGPGTRLTVL.

The rearrangement links TRBV7-9 to TRBJ2-7; 10 bases agree with TRBD2. The V gene's germline CDR1 is SEHNR and CDR2 FQNEAQ (reference sequence). This CDR3 has 16 amino acids. V dropped 3 bases and J dropped 2; count of bases not matched to a gene: 7. The CDR3 coding sequence is TGTGCCAGCAGCTTGGTACGGACTAGCGGACCCTACGAGCAGTACTTC. Translation: CASSLVRTSGPYEQYF.

The V call is TRBV3-1 (or the pseudogene TRBV3-2), the J call TRBJ2-5; 11 nucleotides line up with TRBD2. The ends lost 5 bases at V and 2 bases at J; junction bases unmatched: 13. The V gene's germline CDR1 is LGHDT and CDR2 YNNKEL (reference sequence). The CDR3 is 18 residues long. The CDR3 DNA reads as TGTGCCAGCAGCTTACAGAGATTAGCGGGAGGGGCACAAGAGACCCAGTACTTC. Encoded protein: CASSLQRLAGGAQETQYF.

Of note for this clone: One end of the junction fails to match germline, which may point to a read error. The chain has TRBV30 and TRBJ2-3; 11 bases line up with TRBD2. Germline CDR1 GTSNPN, CDR2 SVGIG (reference sequence). The CDR3 covers 12 residues. The CDR3 DNA sequence: TGTGCCTGGAGTGTACAGGCTAGCGGGAGGCATTTT. This codes for CAWSVQASGRHF.

The chain couples TRBV7-2 to TRBJ2-5, with TRBD1 matching over 10 bases. Germline V lookup: CDR1 SGHTA, CDR2 FQGNSA. CDR3 length: 15 residues. V was clipped by 5 bases and J by 2 bases; unmatched bases: 5. For the CDR3, the DNA is TGTGCCAGCAGCCCGGGACAGGGGACACAAGAGACCCAGTACTTC. This sequence encodes CASSPGQGTQETQYF.

This chain uses TRBV7-9 with TRBJ2-1, with 9 bases lining up with TRBD2. Germline V gene data show CDR1 as SEHNR and CDR2 as FQNEAQ (reference sequence). After removal of 8 bases from V and 5 bases from J, the junction contained 7 bases not matched to a gene. This CDR3 is built from 14 residues. CDR3 residues: CASGIAGAHNEQFF. CDR3 bases: TGTGCCAGCGGAATAGCGGGAGCCCACAATGAGCAGTTCTTC.

V and J are TRBV7-9 and TRBJ2-1; 7 bases align to TRBD2. Germline CDR1 and CDR2: SEHNR and FQNEAQ (reference sequence). This CDR3 is 13 amino acids long. The V gene end was trimmed by 1 base and the J gene end by 7 bases; junction bases not matched to a gene: 1. The CDR3 loop is CASSLGGGNEQFF. The DNA of the CDR3 is TGTGCCAGCAGCTTAGGCGGGGGTAATGAGCAGTTCTTC.

The rearrangement uses TRBV5-4 and TRBJ2-7, with a possible D match to TRBD1 (6 bases). The germline V gene encodes CDR1 SGHNT and CDR2 YYREEE (reference sequence). Trimming cost V 4 bases and J 3 bases, with 17 bases left between them. The CDR3 contains 15 residues. The CDR3 loop is CASSPLGEGGYEQYF. The CDR3 coding sequence is TGTGCCAGCAGCCCCCTTGGTGAAGGGGGCTACGAGCAGTACTTC.

The V and J genes are TRBV6-6 and TRBJ2-7, with D hard to call. This CDR3 is 11 amino acids long. V dropped 7 bases and J dropped 7 bases, with 11 bases sitting between them. Germline CDR1 MNHNY, CDR2 SVGAGI (reference sequence). Here the CDR3 DNA reads TGTGCCAGCAAGGAAGTCAGGGAGCAGTACTTC. This gives the protein CASKEVREQYF.

This clone has a handful of counts. V and J are TRBV29-1 and TRBJ1-2; 8 bases align to TRBD1. V dropped 6 bases and J dropped 4; count of bases not matched to a gene: 7. CDR1 is SQVTM and CDR2 is ANQGSEA in the germline V gene. This CDR3 has 13 residues. CDR3 amino acids: CSVGTGRSYGYTF. CDR3 nucleotide sequence: TGCAGCGTAGGGACAGGACGGAGCTATGGCTACACCTTC.

The chain carries TRBV19 and TRBJ2-5, with D hard to call. Germline CDR1 LNHDA, CDR2 SQIVND (reference sequence). The CDR3 totals 12 residues. V was clipped by 5 bases and J by 1 base, with 5 bases between them. CDR3 region: CASSASQETQYF. CDR3 sequence (DNA): TGTGCCAGTAGTGCGAGCCAAGAGACCCAGTACTTC.

The CDR3 nucleotides are TGTGCCTGGAGGGAGAGGCCCTACAATGAGCAGTTCTTC. Translation gives CAWRERPYNEQFF. V is TRBV30 and J is TRBJ2-1; D unresolved. Deletions cut 3 bases from V and 2 bases from J, with 8 bases between. Germline CDR1 reads GTSNPN; CDR2 reads SVGIG (reference sequence). This CDR3 region has 13 residues.

The rearrangement links TRBV5-1 to TRBJ2-7; the D gene is possibly TRBD1 (9 bases). Trimming took 4 bases from V and 2 from J, leaving 19 bases between them. This CDR3 contains 16 residues. From germline, CDR1 is SGHRS and CDR2 YFSETQ. The CDR3 loop reads CASSPGGTGFAYEQYF. The CDR3 DNA reads as TGCGCCAGCAGCCCGGGGGGGACAGGGTTCGCCTACGAGCAGTACTTC.

V is TRBV7-9 and J is TRBJ1-2; no firm D call. The germline V and J ends were trimmed by 1 base and 8 bases, with 5 bases remaining between them. Germline lookup yields CDR1 SEHNR and CDR2 FQNEAQ (reference sequence). There are 11 residues in the CDR3. The CDR3 reads CASSLGGGYTF. CDR3 coding DNA: TGTGCCAGCAGCTTAGGAGGGGGCTACACCTTC.

The chain recombines TRBV6-5 with TRBJ1-5, with TRBD1 matching over 7 bases. CDR3 length: 15 residues. V was pared by 6 bases and J by 3 bases, with 8 bases of the junction left unmatched. Germline lookup yields CDR1 MNHEY and CDR2 SVGAGI. CDR3 DNA: TGTGCCAGCAGGGATTGGACAGGCAACAATCAGCCCCAGCATTTT. It encodes CASRDWTGNNQPQHF.

The chain employs TRBV30 and TRBJ1-6, with no clear D. CDR3 length: 13 amino acids. Germline V gene data show CDR1 as GTSNPN and CDR2 as SVGIG (reference sequence). The germline V and J ends were trimmed by 3 bases and 2 bases, with 5 bases remaining between them. CDR3 residues: CAWRPTYNSPLHF. The CDR3 region has the DNA TGTGCCTGGAGACCTACCTATAATTCACCCCTCCACTTT.

This rearrangement joins TRBV18 to TRBJ2-7; weak D call: TRBD2 (6 bases). CDR3 length: 16 amino acids. V lost 3 bases and J 5 bases, leaving 20 bases between the germline ends. The germline CDR1 and CDR2 sequences are KGHSH and LQKENI. CDR3 residues: CASSPVTALATHEQYF. The DNA for the CDR3 is TGTGCCAGCTCACCTGTGACTGCGCTAGCGACACACGAGCAGTACTTC. The complete variable domain, with remaining parts taken from reference TRBV18 and TRBJ2-7, reads NAGVMQNPRHLVRRRGQEARLRCSPMKGHSHVYWYRQLPEEGLKFMVYLQKENIIDESGMPKERFSAEFPKEGPSILRIQQVVRGDSAAYFCASSPVTALATHEQYFGPGTRLTVT.

The rearrangement joins TRBV18 to TRBJ1-6; 10 bases map to TRBD1. This CDR3 comprises 15 residues. With V trimmed by 6 bases and J by 5 bases, 4 bases remained unmatched. CDR1 and CDR2 from the germline V gene are KGHSH and LQKENI. CDR3 nucleotide sequence: TGTGCCAGCTCCCTCGGACAGGGGGATAATTCACCCCTCCACTTT. Translating it yields CASSLGQGDNSPLHF. The variable domain in full, with the rest retrieved from reference TRBV18 and TRBJ1-6, is NAGVMQNPRHLVRRRGQEARLRCSPMKGHSHVYWYRQLPEEGLKFMVYLQKENIIDESGMPKERFSAEFPKEGPSILRIQQVVRGDSAAYFCASSLGQGDNSPLHFGNGTRLTVT.

J is TRBJ1-1 and V is TRBV19, with TRBD1 as a possible D gene (6 bases). V lost 6 bases and J 1 base, leaving 6 bases between the germline ends. Germline V CDR1 and CDR2: LNHDA, SQIVND (reference sequence). This CDR3 spans 12 amino acids. The CDR3 DNA sequence: TGTGCCAGTAGAGGGGGGAACACTGAAGCTTTCTTT. Its protein is CASRGGNTEAFF.

In its sample, this clone was seen a few times. The chain carries TRBV6-5 and TRBJ1-1; 8 bases agree with TRBD1. In germline, CDR1 is MNHEY, CDR2 SVGAGI. The V gene end was trimmed by 7 bases and the J gene end by 2 bases; junction bases not matched to a gene: 3. The CDR3 covers 13 residues. CDR3 DNA sequence: TGTGCCAGCACCAGGGGGCTAAACACTGAAGCTTTCTTT. Amino acids: CASTRGLNTEAFF.

This clone was seen a single time. V and J are TRBV29-1 and TRBJ2-5; 7 positions agree with TRBD2. V shed 3 bases and J 5 bases; nucleotides not matched to a gene: 6. The germline V gene has CDR1 SQVTM and CDR2 ANQGSEA. This CDR3 region has 13 residues. The chain's CDR3 is CSVDRRRGETQYF. For the CDR3, the DNA is TGCAGCGTTGATAGGCGGCGGGGGGAGACCCAGTACTTC.

The chain has TRBV6-5 and TRBJ2-1; TRBD1 matches 9 bases. CDR1 is MNHEY and CDR2 is SVGAGI in the germline V gene. V shed 2 bases, J shed 6 bases, and the junction held 8 bases outside the gene matches. This CDR3 has 16 amino acids. CDR3 DNA sequence: TGTGCCAGCAGTTACGCGAGACAGGGGGATTCCAATGAGCAGTTCTTC. Its translation: CASSYARQGDSNEQFF.